This TCR beta chain was identified during a study of regulatory T cells in long-lasting Graves disease. Study-wide results and limits: Repertoires from persistent disease leaned toward TRBV28, TRBJ1-2 and TRBJ2-5.

This clonotype was seen many times. Its specificity is unknown. Time point denoted: newly diagnosed GD, antithyroid drugs for less than 3 months. The TCR library was made from RNA that had been extracted from PBMCs in TRIzol. American Thyroid Association guidelines were used to diagnose Graves' disease. The CDR3 spans 17 residues. The ends were cut back, 0 bases at V and 3 bases at J, with 16 bases in the middle. Per the germline V gene, CDR1 is SGHRS and CDR2 is YFSETQ. iRepertoire HTBI primers and Arm-PCR of CDR3 regions built TCR beta libraries. TCRdb used MiXCR to reprocess the multiplex PCR reads, holding one entry per CDR3 protein. The sample lists some 400,000 distinct CDR3 sequences; about 15% were seen once. These sequences were also reported in another study, on T cells in Graves' hyperthyroidism and ophthalmopathy. That study reports: Those with hyperthyroidism were 18 to 65 years old, newly diagnosed, and ill for under 2 months. Primed by the HTBI set, a first-round RT-PCR was run on the TCR CDR3.

The receptor's source is a woman between 25 and 40 years old with Graves disease. The starting material was peripheral blood mononuclear cells (PBMCs), obtained at new diagnosis, from a patient treated with antithyroid drugs. V gene TRBV5-1 combines with J gene TRBJ2-1; no firm D call. CDR3 region: CASSLGRPGRIYNEQFF. In nucleotides, the CDR3 is TGCGCCAGCAGCTTGGGGCGCCCCGGACGGATCTACAATGAGCAGTTCTTC.